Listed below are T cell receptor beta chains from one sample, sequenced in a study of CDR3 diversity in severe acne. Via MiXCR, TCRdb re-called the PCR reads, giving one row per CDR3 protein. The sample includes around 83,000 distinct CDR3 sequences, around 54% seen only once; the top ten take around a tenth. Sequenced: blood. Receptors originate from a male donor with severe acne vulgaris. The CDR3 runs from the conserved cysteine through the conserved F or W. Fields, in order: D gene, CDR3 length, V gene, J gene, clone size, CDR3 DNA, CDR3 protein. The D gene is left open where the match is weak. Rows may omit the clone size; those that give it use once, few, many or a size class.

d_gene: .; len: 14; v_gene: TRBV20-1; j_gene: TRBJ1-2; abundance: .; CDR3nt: TGCAGTGCTAGGGGGGGACTGGTTAACTATGGCTACACCTTC; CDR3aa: CSARGGLVNYGYTF
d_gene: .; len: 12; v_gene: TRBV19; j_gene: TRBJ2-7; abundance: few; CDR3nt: TGTGCCAGTAGCGGGGAAGAGTACGAGCAGTACTTC; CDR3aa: CASSGEEYEQYF
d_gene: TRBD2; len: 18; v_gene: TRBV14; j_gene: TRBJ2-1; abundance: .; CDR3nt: TGTGCCAGCAGCTCTTTGACTAGCGGGAGGGGGGTTTACAATGAGCAGTTCTTC; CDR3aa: CASSSLTSGRGVYNEQFF
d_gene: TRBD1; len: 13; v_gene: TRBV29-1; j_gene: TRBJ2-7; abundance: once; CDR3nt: TGCAGCGTTGAGACAGGGTCGACCTACGAGCAGTACTTC; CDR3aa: CSVETGSTYEQYF
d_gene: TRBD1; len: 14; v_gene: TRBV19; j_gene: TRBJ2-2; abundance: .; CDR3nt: TGTGCCAGTAGTCCCGACAGGGTCACCGGGGAGCTGTTTTTT; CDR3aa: CASSPDRVTGELFF
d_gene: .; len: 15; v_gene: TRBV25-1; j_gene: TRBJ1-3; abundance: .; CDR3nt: TGTGCCAGCAGTGAGGCCAGTCCCTCTGGAAACACCATATATTTT; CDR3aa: CASSEASPSGNTIYF
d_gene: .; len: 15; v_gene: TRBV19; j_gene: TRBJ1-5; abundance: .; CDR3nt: TGTGCCAGTAGTGGGGGGGGGCCCAACAATCAGCCCCAGCATTTT; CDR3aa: CASSGGGPNNQPQHF
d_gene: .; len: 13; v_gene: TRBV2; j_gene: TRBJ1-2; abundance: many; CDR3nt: TGTGCCAGCAGTACGAAGACTAACTATGGCTACACCTTC; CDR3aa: CASSTKTNYGYTF
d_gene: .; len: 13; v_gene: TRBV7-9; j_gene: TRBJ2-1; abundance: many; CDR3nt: TGTGCCAGCAGCGTGAGACTCCCGGGTGAGCAGTTCTTC; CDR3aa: CASSVRLPGEQFF
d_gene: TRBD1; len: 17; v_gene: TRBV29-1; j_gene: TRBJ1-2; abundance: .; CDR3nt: TGCAGCGTTGAAGATTGGCGGGACAGGGATTCTCCCTATGGCTACACCTTC; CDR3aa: CSVEDWRDRDSPYGYTF
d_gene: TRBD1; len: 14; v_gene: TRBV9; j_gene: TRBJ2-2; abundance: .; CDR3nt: TGTGCCAGCAGCGAGAACAGGGGGGTCGGGGAGCTGTTTTTT; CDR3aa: CASSENRGVGELFF
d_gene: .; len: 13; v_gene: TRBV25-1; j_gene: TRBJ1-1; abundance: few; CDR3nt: TGTGCCAGTTCACAGGCCATTGACACTGAAGCTTTCTTT; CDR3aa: CASSQAIDTEAFF
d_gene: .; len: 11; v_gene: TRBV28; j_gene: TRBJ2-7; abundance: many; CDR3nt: TGTGCCAGCAGTTTAAAGGGAGAGCAGTACTTC; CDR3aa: CASSLKGEQYF
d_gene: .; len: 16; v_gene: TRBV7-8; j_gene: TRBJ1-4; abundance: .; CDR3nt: TGTGCCAGCAGCCCTGACAGAGGAGCAACTAATGAAAAACTGTTTTTT; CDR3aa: CASSPDRGATNEKLFF